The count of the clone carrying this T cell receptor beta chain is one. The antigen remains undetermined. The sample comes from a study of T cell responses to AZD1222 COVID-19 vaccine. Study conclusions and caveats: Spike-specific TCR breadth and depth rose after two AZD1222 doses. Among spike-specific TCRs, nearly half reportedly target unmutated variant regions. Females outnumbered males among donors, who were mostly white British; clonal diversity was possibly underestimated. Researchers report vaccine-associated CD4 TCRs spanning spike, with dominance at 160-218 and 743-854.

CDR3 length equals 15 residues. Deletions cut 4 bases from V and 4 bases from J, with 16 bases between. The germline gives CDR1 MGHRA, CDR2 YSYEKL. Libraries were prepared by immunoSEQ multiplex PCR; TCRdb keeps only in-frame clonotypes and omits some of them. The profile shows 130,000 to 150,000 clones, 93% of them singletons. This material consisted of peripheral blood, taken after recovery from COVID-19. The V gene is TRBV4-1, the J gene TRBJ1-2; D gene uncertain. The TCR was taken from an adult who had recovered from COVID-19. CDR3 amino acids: CASSLDRQNGYGYTF. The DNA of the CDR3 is TGCGCCAGCAGCCTTGACCGTCAAAATGGCTATGGCTACACCTTC.